In its sample, the clone carrying this T cell receptor beta chain was seen many times. Its antigen is still unknown. This specimen comes from a study of T-cell memory formation after mild COVID-19. Study context: Clusters of TCRs were largely donor specific.

Constant-segment-primed 5'RACE gave TCR alpha and TCR beta cDNA libraries with sample barcodes and UMIs. TCRdb reprocessed the 5' RACE reads with MiXCR, giving one entry per CDR3 protein. The sample yields 470,000 or so distinct CDR3 sequences, roughly 18% seen once. The study's findings and limits: Contracting clones from day 15 to 85 had balanced CD4/CD8; later expanders favoured CD4+. Cross-reactive memory appears to have joined, as suggested by some responding clones showing up in pre-infection memory.

The V and J ends lost 6 bases and 7 bases, in that order; junction bases with no gene match: 10. The CDR3 loop spans 15 amino acids. Germline V lookup: CDR1 MNHEY, CDR2 SVGEGT. The clonotype originates from a young man who had mild COVID-19 (a few samples of this study predate the infection). Cell type and time point are not known. The material sequenced was PBMCs or a T cell subset sorted from them (not recorded which). The chain couples TRBV6-2 or TRBV6-3 to TRBJ1-5, with 9 bases identical to TRBD1. CDR3 in amino acids: CASRDGQGWEQPQHF. In DNA, the CDR3 is TGTGCCAGCAGGGACGGACAGGGGTGGGAGCAGCCCCAGCATTTT.